What follows are 8 T cell receptor beta chains derived from one specimen sequenced in a study of molecular identifiers for immune sequencing clone quantification. TCRdb used MiXCR to reprocess the PCR reads, holding one entry per CDR3 protein. This sample has roughly 630,000 distinct CDR3 sequences, with about 25% found just once. The source material was naive CD8+ T cells from blood, with Jurkat cell RNA spiked in. Sample subset: FACS-sorted CD8+CD4-CCR7+CD45RA+ naive T cells. Receptors originate from a human donor in good health. Some libraries in this study had Jurkat cell RNA spiked in.

The count of this clonotype is one. A read error may explain this, as a much larger clone is one base away. The chain has TRBV29-1 and TRBJ2-7; 7 bases agree with TRBD1. The V gene's germline CDR1 is SQVTM and CDR2 ANQGSEA. With 4 bases clipped from V and 2 bases from J, the junction kept 5 bases outside the gene matches. This CDR3 is 13 amino acids long. The CDR3 spells CSVAQGQTYEQYF. The CDR3 region has the DNA TGCAGCGTTGCCCAGGGACAGACCTACGAGCAGTACTTC.

As for this clonotype: This sequence may be a read error, since a much larger clone differs from it by one base. The chain carries TRBV6-5 and TRBJ2-5; no reliable D call. The CDR3 runs 13 residues. Deletions cut 5 bases from V and 4 bases from J, with 11 bases between. Per the germline V gene, CDR1 is MNHEY and CDR2 is SVGAGI. CDR3 in DNA: TGTGCCAGCAGTCAGAGACTGCGAGAGACCCAGTACTTC. As protein: CASSQRLRETQYF.

Many counts were recorded for this clonotype. The chain is built from TRBV6-2 or TRBV6-3 and TRBJ2-7; a weak D match, TRBD1 (5 bases). The germline V gene has CDR1 MNHEY and CDR2 SVGEGT. The CDR3 is 13 amino acids. The ends were cut back, 7 bases at V and 2 bases at J, with 12 bases in the middle. The CDR3 reads CASTFRQPYEQYF. The CDR3 nucleotides are TGTGCCAGCACCTTCAGACAGCCCTACGAGCAGTACTTC.

The chain has TRBV13 and TRBJ2-4; D remains ambiguous. The CDR3 is 13 residues long. V lost 0 bases, J lost 15 bases, and 15 bases lay in between. Germline-derived CDR1 and CDR2 are PRHDT and FYEKMQ (reference sequence). Written as DNA, the CDR3 is TGTGCCAGCAGCTTAGGATTCGGGTTGAGGACGTACTTC. It codes for CASSLGFGLRTYF. The whole variable domain, filled in from reference TRBV13 and TRBJ2-4, reads AAGVIQSPRHLIKEKRETATLKCYPIPRHDTVYWYQQGPGQDPQFLISFYEKMQSDKGSIPDRFSAQQFSDYHSELNMSSLELGDSALYFCASSLGFGLRTYFGAGTRLSVL.

This clonotype has a handful of counts. The chain couples TRBV18 to TRBJ2-1; 13 positions match TRBD2. J lost 5 bases, V lost 6 bases, and 4 bases had no gene match. Germline V gene sequence: CDR1 KGHSH, CDR2 LQKENI. This CDR3 spans 15 amino acids. The CDR3 bases are TGTGCCAGCTCTCAAACTAGCGGGGGGGACAATGAGCAGTTCTTC. Translated: CASSQTSGGDNEQFF.

V usage is TRBV2 and J usage is TRBJ1-1, with 9 positions matching TRBD1. This CDR3 is 16 amino acids long. Per the germline V gene, CDR1 is SNHLY and CDR2 is FYNNEI. Trimming removed 3 bases from V and 1 base from J; junction bases left unmatched: 6. DNA of the CDR3: TGTGCCAGCAGTGAGGCAGAGGACAGGGGGAACACTGAAGCTTTCTTT. This sequence encodes CASSEAEDRGNTEAFF.

This clonotype was picked up many times. This chain joins TRBV5-5 and TRBJ1-1; 8 positions agree with TRBD1. The V and J ends lost 1 base and 0 bases, in that order; junction bases with no gene match: 2. The V gene's germline CDR1 is SGHKS and CDR2 YYEKEE (reference sequence). The CDR3 runs 15 residues. The CDR3 DNA is TGTGCCAGCAGCTTGCCGGACAGGGTGAACACTGAAGCTTTCTTT. Amino acid sequence: CASSLPDRVNTEAFF. The complete variable domain, with remaining parts taken from reference TRBV5-5 and TRBJ1-1, reads DAGVTQSPTHLIKTRGQQVTLRCSPISGHKSVSWYQQVLGQGPQFIFQYYEKEERGRGNFPDRFSARQFPNYSSELNVNALLLGDSALYLCASSLPDRVNTEAFFGQGTRLTVV.

This clonotype was seen only a few times. The chain employs TRBV7-9 and TRBJ1-1, with 7 nucleotides matching TRBD1. The CDR3 runs to 15 residues. The germline V gene has CDR1 SEHNR and CDR2 FQNEAQ (reference sequence). J was trimmed by 1 base and V by 5 bases; bases with no gene match: 7. The CDR3 DNA follows: TGTGCCAGCAGCCAAAGAGGGGGCTCGAACACTGAAGCTTTCTTT. This translates into CASSQRGGSNTEAFF.